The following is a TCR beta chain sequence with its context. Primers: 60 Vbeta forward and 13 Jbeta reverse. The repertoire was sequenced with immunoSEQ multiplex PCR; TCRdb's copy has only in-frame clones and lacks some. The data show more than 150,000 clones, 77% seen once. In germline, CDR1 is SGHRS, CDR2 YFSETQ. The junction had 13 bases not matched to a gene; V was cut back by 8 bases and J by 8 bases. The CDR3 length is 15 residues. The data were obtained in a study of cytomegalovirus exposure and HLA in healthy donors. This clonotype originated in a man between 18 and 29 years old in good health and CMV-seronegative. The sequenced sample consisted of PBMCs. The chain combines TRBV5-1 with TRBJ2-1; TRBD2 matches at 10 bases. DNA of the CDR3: TGCGCCAGTTTGCCGCTAGCGGGAGCTGTCTATGAGCAGTTCTTC. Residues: CASLPLAGAVYEQFF.